The present T cell receptor beta chain was sequenced within a study of CD8 T cells in Susac syndrome. Findings of the study overall: The authors acknowledged that their TCR sequencing and HLA analysis involved a relatively small number of individuals.

This clonotype was recorded only once. Antigen: not known. After extraction with the RNeasy kit, 0.5 to 1 ug of the RNA was reverse transcribed using random hexamers. By means of immunoSEQ multiplex PCR, TCR beta CDR3 spanning 54 Vbeta and 13 Jbeta underwent amplification. One entry per CDR3 protein results from TCRdb running MiXCR on the immunoSEQ multiplex PCR reads. The sample contains some 170,000 distinct CDR3 sequences, roughly 94% of which appear only once. The T cells that were sequenced for TCR beta were CD8+ and CD4+ cells from blood. Negative isolation was used for CD8+ and CD4+ T cells and FACS enrichment for TEMRA cells. Material for sequencing was CD4+ T cells from PBMCs. The source of this sequence is a human donor with multiple sclerosis.

This CDR3 is CASSLGRTTYEQYF. In DNA, the CDR3 is TGTGCCAGCAGCTTAGGAAGGACAACTTACGAGCAGTACTTC. J is TRBJ2-7 and V is TRBV7-8, with D tentatively TRBD1 (5 bases). V lost 1 base and J lost 4, with 11 bases in between. Germline V gene lookup returns CDR1 SGHVS and CDR2 FQNEAQ. This CDR3 comprises 14 residues.